This TCR beta chain was sequenced for a study of cytomegalovirus exposure and HLA in healthy donors. The CDR3 runs to 13 residues. The V gene's germline CDR1 is SNHLY and CDR2 FYNNEI. V trimming: 4 bases; J trimming: 6 bases; junction bases outside the gene matches: 3. Vbeta (60) and Jbeta (13) primers were used in the PCR. Profiling relied on immunoSEQ multiplex PCR, and the TCRdb table lists in-frame clones only, not all of them. Of 100,000 or so clones in the sample, approximately 85% are singletons; the top ten hold around 3.9%. This receptor was identified in a man aged 25 to 40 in good health and CMV-seronegative. The specimen was PBMCs. V is TRBV2 and J is TRBJ1-5; TRBD1 agrees at 7 bases. DNA for the CDR3: TGTGCCAGCAGTGTGGCAGGGGGTCAGCCCCAGCATTTT. This encodes CASSVAGGQPQHF. Combining the CDR3 with reference TRBV2 and TRBJ1-5 gives the whole variable domain EPEVTQTPSHQVTQMGQEVILRCVPISNHLYFYWYRQILGQKVEFLVSFYNNEISEKSEIFDDQFSVERPDGSNFTLKIRSTKLEDSAMYFCASSVAGGQPQHFGDGTRLSIL.